The rows below give T cell receptor beta chains drawn from one sample of a study of beta chain features in type 1 diabetes. Only in-frame clones appear in the TCRdb table, and some are missing; sequencing was by immunoSEQ multiplex PCR. The repertoire holds roughly 240,000 clones, with around 24% as singletons. Sequenced: naive CD4+ T cells from blood. These receptors all come from a woman in her twenties or thirties with type 1 diabetes. Both conserved end residues are part of each CDR3. The D gene is left open where the match is weak. The listing skips clone size in some rows; elsewhere it reads once, few, many or a size class.

TRBV9	few	TRBD2	TRBJ2-5	TGTGCCAGCAGCGTAATAGCGGGACCCCAAGAGACCCAGTACTTC	CASSVIAGPQETQYF
TRBV7-2	few	-	TRBJ1-1	TGTGCCAGCAGCTACTTAAGGACAACGAACACTGAAGCTTTCTTT	CASSYLRTTNTEAFF
TRBV7-3	few	TRBD1	TRBJ1-2	TGTGCCAGCAGCTCCAGACAGGGGAGTGGCTACACCTTC	CASSSRQGSGYTF
TRBV29-1	few	TRBD1	TRBJ1-2	TGCAGCGTCACGACCGGGACAGCCTATGGCTACACCTTC	CSVTTGTAYGYTF
TRBV11-2	few	TRBD2	TRBJ2-2	TGTGCCAGCAGCCGGAGACTAGCGGGAGGGGTGGGGGAGCTGTTTTTT	CASSRRLAGGVGELFF
TRBV20-1	-	-	TRBJ2-1	TGCAGTGCTAGAGATTCCGGGGAGCAGTTCTTC	CSARDSGEQFF
TRBV30	-	TRBD2	TRBJ2-5	TGTGCCTGGGGGGGGACTAGCGGGAGGGGAGAGACCCAGTACTTC	CAWGGTSGRGETQYF
TRBV5-1	few	TRBD2	TRBJ2-1	TGCGCCAGCAGCTTGGAACCACAGGCGGGGGAGTCCCCGCAGTTCTTC	CASSLEPQAGESPQFF
TRBV7-3	few	TRBD1	TRBJ2-7	TGTGCCAGCAGCTTCGGCAGGGGGAGTTACGAGCAGTACTTC	CASSFGRGSYEQYF
TRBV29-1	-	TRBD1	TRBJ2-7	TGCAGCGTTTTTTATTGGGGGACAGACTCCTACGAGCAGTACTTC	CSVFYWGTDSYEQYF
TRBV9	-	-	TRBJ2-6	TGTGCCAGCAGCGTAGAACTTCTCTCTGGGGCCAACGTCCTGACTTTC	CASSVELLSGANVLTF
TRBV2	few	-	TRBJ1-2	TGTGCCAGCAGTGAAGGGCCATACTATGGCTACACCTTC	CASSEGPYYGYTF